This T cell receptor beta chain stems from a study of cytomegalovirus exposure and HLA in healthy donors. CDR1 and CDR2 from the germline V gene are LGHNA and YNFKEQ. The CDR3 is made up of 12 amino acids. V was cut by 4 bases and J by 5 bases, with 8 bases left in between. Clones were read by immunoSEQ multiplex PCR, and TCRdb kept only the in-frame ones, dropping some. The sample has roughly 100,000 clones, less than 95% seen once; the top ten hold 0.7% to 0.9%. The receptor comes from a woman aged 18 to 35 in good health and CMV-seronegative. The sample comprised PBMCs. This sequence joins TRBV4-2 and TRBJ1-1; weak D call: TRBD1 (6 bases). DNA for the CDR3: TGTGCCAGCAGCCGAACAGGGACTGAAGCTTTCTTT. Its translation is CASSRTGTEAFF.